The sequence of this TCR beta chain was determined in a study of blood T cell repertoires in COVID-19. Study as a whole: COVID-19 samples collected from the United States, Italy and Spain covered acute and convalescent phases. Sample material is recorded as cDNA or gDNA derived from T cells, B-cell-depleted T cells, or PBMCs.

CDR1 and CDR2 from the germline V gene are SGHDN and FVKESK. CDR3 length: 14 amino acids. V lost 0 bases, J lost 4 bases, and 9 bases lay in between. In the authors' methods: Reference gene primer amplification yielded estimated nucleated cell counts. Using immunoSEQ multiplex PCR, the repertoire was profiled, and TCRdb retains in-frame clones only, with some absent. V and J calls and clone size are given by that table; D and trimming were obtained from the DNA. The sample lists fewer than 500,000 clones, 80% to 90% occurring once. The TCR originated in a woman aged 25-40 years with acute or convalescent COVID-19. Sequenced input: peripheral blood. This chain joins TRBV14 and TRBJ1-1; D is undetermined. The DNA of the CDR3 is TGTGCCAGCAGCCAAGAAATCGGGGTCACTGAAGCTTTCTTT. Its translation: CASSQEIGVTEAFF.